This TCR beta chain was sequenced for a study of cytomegalovirus exposure and HLA in healthy donors. Notes on the study in general: The likely origin of a cluster of highly shared sequence variants was a sequencing artifact. Earlier findings revealed that most TCR beta V segments proved productive either about 87% or about 30% of the time.

Per germline, CDR1 SGDLS and CDR2 YYNGEE. Trimming removed 3 bases at V and 0 bases at J, with 16 bases between. The CDR3 loop spans 16 amino acids. In the PCR, 60 Vbeta and 13 Jbeta primers were used. Repertoires were generated with immunoSEQ multiplex PCR, while TCRdb's copy carries only in-frame clones and drops some. The table records some 150,000 clones, roughly 71% of them present only once. On this clone itself: Its antigen is not identified.

The specimen sequenced was PBMCs. The chain has TRBV9 and TRBJ2-7, with TRBD2 as a possible D gene (6 bases). The TCR comes from a man aged 25-40 years in good health and CMV-seronegative. The CDR3 sequence is CASSGRDFPISYEQYF. The CDR3 DNA reads TGTGCCAGCAGCGGCCGGGACTTCCCGATCTCCTACGAGCAGTACTTC.